The rows below give T cell receptor beta chains drawn from one sample of a study of blood T cell repertoires in COVID-19. Method: immunoSEQ multiplex PCR; TCRdb's copy keeps in-frame clones and lacks some. The repertoire holds under 80,000 clones, with over 75% as singletons. Input material: peripheral blood. All receptors derive from a human donor in a cohort sampled during active COVID-19. Both conserved end residues are part of each CDR3.

CDR3 length: 12; J gene: TRBJ2-7; V gene: TRBV6-2/TRBV6-3; CDR3 protein: CASSYGGHEQYF
CDR3 length: 12; J gene: TRBJ2-1; V gene: TRBV2; CDR3 protein: CASNQVSNEQFF
CDR3 length: 14; J gene: TRBJ1-6; V gene: TRBV20-1; CDR3 protein: CSASRDRNYSPLHF
CDR3 length: 16; J gene: TRBJ1-5; V gene: TRBV19; CDR3 protein: CASSSWGTGNNQPQHF
CDR3 length: 14; J gene: TRBJ2-3; V gene: TRBV7-8; CDR3 protein: CASSRQGWTDTQYF
CDR3 length: 17; J gene: TRBJ1-5; V gene: TRBV19; CDR3 protein: CASSPRGQGAFNQPQHF
CDR3 length: 15; J gene: TRBJ1-2; V gene: TRBV5-1; CDR3 protein: CASSSSGTGNYGYTF
CDR3 length: 13; J gene: TRBJ2-7; V gene: TRBV10-1; CDR3 protein: CASSVGGAGEQYF
CDR3 length: 16; J gene: TRBJ1-2; V gene: TRBV6-1; CDR3 protein: CASSGLRGQINYGYTF
CDR3 length: 13; J gene: TRBJ2-2; V gene: TRBV4-3; CDR3 protein: CASSQDRAGELFF
CDR3 length: 14; J gene: TRBJ1-5; V gene: TRBV6-5; CDR3 protein: CASSADRGNQPQHF
CDR3 length: 11; J gene: TRBJ2-7; V gene: TRBV20-1; CDR3 protein: CSAGAGYEQYF
CDR3 length: 15; J gene: TRBJ1-3; V gene: TRBV30; CDR3 protein: CAWVKQGVAGNTIYF
CDR3 length: 16; J gene: TRBJ2-7; V gene: TRBV15; CDR3 protein: CATSRGVTSGSSEQYF
CDR3 length: 15; J gene: TRBJ1-3; V gene: TRBV30; CDR3 protein: CAWARGGSSGNTIYF
CDR3 length: 15; J gene: TRBJ2-7; V gene: TRBV19; CDR3 protein: CASSIPGQVSYEQYF
CDR3 length: 13; J gene: TRBJ2-7; V gene: TRBV28; CDR3 protein: CASTTGRRYEQYF
CDR3 length: 16; J gene: TRBJ2-5; V gene: TRBV11-2; CDR3 protein: CASSLVAGGGQETQYF
CDR3 length: 15; J gene: TRBJ2-7; V gene: TRBV28; CDR3 protein: CASSFSGRAPNEQYF
CDR3 length: 19; J gene: TRBJ2-6; V gene: TRBV11-2; CDR3 protein: CASSIATRKFTSGANVLTF
CDR3 length: 16; J gene: TRBJ2-2; V gene: TRBV4-2; CDR3 protein: CASSQDPSHNTGELFF
CDR3 length: 13; J gene: TRBJ2-1; V gene: TRBV5-4; CDR3 protein: CASSGDSGHEQFF
CDR3 length: 14; J gene: TRBJ1-2; V gene: TRBV5-1; CDR3 protein: CASSLGTANYGYTF
CDR3 length: 18; J gene: TRBJ2-7; V gene: TRBV27; CDR3 protein: CASSLSGGMQRENYEQYF
CDR3 length: 17; J gene: TRBJ2-1; V gene: TRBV28; CDR3 protein: CASSLPGLAGGGNEQFF
CDR3 length: 12; J gene: TRBJ1-1; V gene: TRBV11-2; CDR3 protein: CASNRLNTEAFF
CDR3 length: 13; J gene: TRBJ1-2; V gene: TRBV6-5; CDR3 protein: CASRQGLSYGYTF
CDR3 length: 13; J gene: TRBJ1-1; V gene: TRBV11-2; CDR3 protein: CASSPGGSTEAFF
CDR3 length: 14; J gene: TRBJ1-2; V gene: TRBV28; CDR3 protein: CASSLQGGYYGYTF
CDR3 length: 17; J gene: TRBJ1-1; V gene: TRBV18; CDR3 protein: CASSPRGPDVGRAEAFF
CDR3 length: 14; J gene: TRBJ2-5; V gene: TRBV5-1; CDR3 protein: CASSSGQSQETQYF
CDR3 length: 16; J gene: TRBJ1-1; V gene: TRBV5-1; CDR3 protein: CASSLGAGMANTEAFF
CDR3 length: 16; J gene: TRBJ2-7; V gene: TRBV7-9; CDR3 protein: CASSSDRLAGLNEQYF